This T cell receptor (beta chain) emerged from a study of T-cell reconstitution after alpha-beta-depleted transplantation in children. Broader study findings: Expanded graft clones, several hundred of them, were reportedly the source of alpha-beta T cells about two months after transplant. From surviving recipient T cells and thymic progenitors came the high day-60 TCRbeta diversity observed in some patients.

Unique molecular identifiers were used to barcode this TCRbeta library. TCRdb ran MiXCR on the PCR reads and lists one entry per CDR3 protein. The sample yields some 200,000 distinct CDR3 sequences, roughly 6.5% seen once. The germline V and J ends were trimmed by 7 bases and 4 bases, with 20 bases remaining between them. The V gene's germline CDR1 is DFQATT and CDR2 SNEGSKA (reference sequence). The CDR3 runs to 14 residues. This clonotype has ten or more counts. Its antigen remains unknown. The clonotype was recovered from a girl under three years old with combined immunodeficiency, due to receive a stem cell transplant. Sequenced material: PBMCs, taken before TCRalphabeta/CD19-depleted stem cell transplant. The chain joins TRBV20-1 to TRBJ2-7; perhaps D is TRBD1 or TRBD2 (6 bases each). The CDR3 loop is CSVVGGPTIYEQYF. The CDR3 DNA sequence: TGCAGTGTTGTCGGGGGCCCTACTATTTACGAGCAGTACTTC.